One sample yielded the 27 T cell receptor beta chains listed below, sequenced in a study of shared clonotypes between healthy human individuals. The protocol was immunoSEQ multiplex PCR, while the TCRdb copy is restricted to in-frame clones and leaves out a portion. The sample carries approximately 2,000,000 clones, 85% to 95% recorded once. The sample comprised naive CD4+ T cells from PBMCs. Described subset: CD45RA+ positively selected. Source of these receptors: a man between 18 and 35 years old in good health. Some clones in this sample may be carry-over from other donors' samples.

The chain is built from TRBV11-2 and TRBJ1-3; no clear D. Between the trimmed V and J ends, which lost 7 bases and 0 bases, there was a span of 16 bases. Germline V lookup: CDR1 SGHAT, CDR2 FQNNGV. This CDR3 has 16 amino acids. CDR3 sequence: CASTARAARSGNTIYF. CDR3 coding DNA: TGTGCCAGCACCGCCCGAGCAGCCCGCTCTGGAAACACCATATATTTT.

This clone has only a few counts. The V call is TRBV5-1, the J call TRBJ1-2; D call uncertain. The V end lost 0 bases, the J end lost 1 base, and 4 bases lay between the germline ends. Germline V gene lookup returns CDR1 SGHRS and CDR2 YFSETQ. The CDR3 covers 13 residues. The CDR3 protein is CASSLDVNYGYTF. Written as DNA, the CDR3 is TGCGCCAGCAGCTTGGACGTTAACTATGGCTACACCTTC.

J is TRBJ2-7 and V is TRBV6-5; D call uncertain. The ends were cut back, 0 bases at V and 2 bases at J, with 11 bases in the middle. Germline V CDR1 and CDR2: MNHEY, SVGAGI. The CDR3 spans 15 residues. Here the CDR3 DNA reads TGTGCCAGCAGTTACTCGCGGACGGATGCCTACGAGCAGTACTTC. Translation gives CASSYSRTDAYEQYF.

V is TRBV29-1 and J is TRBJ2-5; perhaps TRBD1 as D (6 bases). Germline V lookup: CDR1 SQVTM, CDR2 ANQGSEA. V lost 2 bases to trimming and J lost 1 base, with 8 bases between them. This CDR3 spans 13 amino acids. CDR3 DNA: TGCAGCGTTGAACGGGACATCCAAGAGACCCAGTACTTC. The encoded protein is CSVERDIQETQYF.

The CDR3 sequence is CASSLTKTSGSEQFF. The DNA of the CDR3 is TGTGCCAGCAGCTTAACTAAGACTAGCGGCTCTGAGCAGTTCTTC. The genes are TRBV7-2 and TRBJ2-1, with 9 bases identical to TRBD2. Looked up from germline, CDR1 is SGHTA and CDR2 is FQGNSA. The CDR3 sequence is 15 residues long. The trim removed 2 bases at V and 9 bases at J, leaving 8 bases unmatched. Drawing the rest from reference TRBV7-2 and TRBJ2-1, the complete variable domain is GAGVSQSPSNKVTEKGKDVELRCDPISGHTALYWYRQSLGQGLEFLIYFQGNSAPDKSGLPSDRFSAERTGGSVSTLTIQRTQQEDSAVYLCASSLTKTSGSEQFFGPGTRLTVL.

The chain recombines TRBV5-1 with TRBJ2-4, with a tentative D call TRBD1 (6 bases). The germline V gene has CDR1 SGHRS and CDR2 YFSETQ. With 2 bases removed from V and 8 bases from J, the gap between germline ends came to 17 bases. The CDR3 consists of 15 residues. The CDR3 region is CASSLAGAHRDIQYF. The CDR3 bases are TGCGCCAGCAGCTTAGCAGGGGCTCATAGGGACATTCAGTACTTC. Drawing the rest from reference TRBV5-1 and TRBJ2-4, the complete variable domain is KAGVTQTPRYLIKTRGQQVTLSCSPISGHRSVSWYQQTPGQGLQFLFEYFSETQRNKGNFPGRFSGRQFSNSRSEMNVSTLELGDSALYLCASSLAGAHRDIQYFGAGTRLSVL.

The chain links TRBV7-2 to TRBJ2-5; 8 positions match TRBD1. The CDR3 is 15 amino acids. Germline CDR1 is SGHTA and CDR2 is FQGNSA. The V and J ends lost 4 bases and 5 bases, in that order; junction bases with no gene match: 9. CDR3 loop: CASSSSDRVWETQYF. The CDR3 nucleotides read TGTGCCAGCAGCTCTTCGGACAGGGTGTGGGAGACCCAGTACTTC.

The J gene is TRBJ2-7, the V gene TRBV7-2; the match to TRBD2 covers 12 bases. The CDR3 is 15 amino acids. V gave up 5 bases and J gave up 4 bases; unmatched junction bases: 6. The germline gives CDR1 SGHTA, CDR2 FQGNSA. In DNA, the CDR3 is TGTGCCAGCAGCCAACTAGCGGGAGGACTTTACGAGCAGTACTTC. It codes for CASSQLAGGLYEQYF.

The chain recombines TRBV7-2 with TRBJ2-7; D tentatively reads TRBD1 or TRBD2 (5 bases each). Trimming took off 2 bases at V and 4 bases at J, with 18 bases between the two ends. The CDR3 extends over 16 amino acids. CDR1 and CDR2 from the germline V gene are SGHTA and FQGNSA. Here the CDR3 reads CASSLKVGDHLYEQYF. CDR3 DNA sequence: TGTGCCAGCAGCTTAAAAGTGGGGGACCACCTTTACGAGCAGTACTTC.

This chain joins TRBV27 and TRBJ2-7, with 9 nucleotides matching TRBD1. Germline CDR1 MNHEY, CDR2 SMNVEV (reference sequence). This CDR3 spans 15 amino acids. Trimming at V came to 7 bases and at J to 2 bases, leaving 9 bases not matched to a gene. The CDR3: CASKPYRGRTYEQYF. As DNA, the CDR3 is TGTGCCAGCAAACCCTACAGGGGGCGAACCTACGAGCAGTACTTC.

This chain connects TRBV4-1 to TRBJ2-1, with D tentatively TRBD1 or TRBD2 (5 bases each). Trimming removed 5 bases at V and 6 bases at J, with 14 bases between. This CDR3 comprises 14 residues. The V gene's germline CDR1 is MGHRA and CDR2 YSYEKL. The CDR3 region has the DNA TGCGCCAGCAGCATGCTGGGGCTAGCCAATGAGCAGTTCTTC. Its protein is CASSMLGLANEQFF.

The chain joins TRBV28 to TRBJ2-7, with TRBD1 matching 11 bases. Germline assignment: CDR1 MDHEN and CDR2 SYDVKM. This CDR3 comprises 16 residues. V was pared by 3 bases and J by 3 bases, with 7 bases of the junction left unmatched. As DNA, the CDR3 is TGTGCCAGCAGTTTTCAGCCGGGACAGGGGGGCTACGAGCAGTACTTC. It specifies CASSFQPGQGGYEQYF.

The genes are TRBV5-8 and TRBJ1-4; no clear D gene. Trimming removed 0 bases at V and 5 bases at J, with 8 bases between. CDR1 is SGHTS, CDR2 YDEGEE, per germline. The CDR3 is made up of 14 amino acids. CDR3 bases: TGTGCCAGCAGCTTGGGACGGCAAAATGAAAAACTGTTTTTT. Its protein product is CASSLGRQNEKLFF.

V gene TRBV6-5 combines with J gene TRBJ2-7; D possibly uses TRBD1 or TRBD2 (6 bases each). Per germline, CDR1 MNHEY and CDR2 SVGAGI. Trimming took off 6 bases at V and 3 bases at J, with 18 bases between the two ends. This CDR3 has 15 amino acids. CDR3 in amino acids: CASSRKWGAVYEQYF. CDR3 sequence (DNA): TGTGCCAGCAGCCGGAAATGGGGGGCAGTCTACGAGCAGTACTTC.

Details on this clone: The identical CDR3 is also encoded by other nucleotide sequences in the sample. The gene calls are TRBV30 and TRBJ2-1; no clear D gene. This CDR3 has 11 residues. Trimming cost V 0 bases and J 7 bases, with 4 bases left between them. In germline, CDR1 is GTSNPN, CDR2 SVGIG (reference sequence). The CDR3 DNA sequence: TGTGCCTGGAGTGTCCGGAATGAGCAGTTCTTC. Residues: CAWSVRNEQFF.

In its sample, this clone was seen once. The V gene is TRBV28, the J gene TRBJ2-6; D remains unclear. The CDR3 covers 16 residues. Germline CDR1 and CDR2: MDHEN and SYDVKM. Trimming took off 0 bases at V and 0 bases at J, with 6 bases between the two ends. The CDR3 here is CASSLWGTSGANVLTF. The CDR3 bases are TGTGCCAGCAGTTTATGGGGCACCTCTGGGGCCAACGTCCTGACTTTC.

The rearrangement links TRBV5-6 to TRBJ2-1, with D tentatively TRBD2 (6 bases). The germline CDR1 and CDR2 sequences are SGHDT and YYEEEE. The ends were cut back, 0 bases at V and 3 bases at J, with 16 bases in the middle. This CDR3 is built from 17 residues. CDR3 nucleotide sequence: TGTGCCAGCAGCTTGGAGGAGGGGTTTTTAGTCTACAATGAGCAGTTCTTC. Translation gives CASSLEEGFLVYNEQFF.

The table lists this clone with a few counts. The genes are TRBV5-4 and TRBJ1-2; D perhaps matches TRBD1 (5 bases). This CDR3 is 14 amino acids long. Trimming left V 4 bases short and J 3 bases short, with 13 bases between. Germline CDR1 reads SGHNT; CDR2 reads YYREEE (reference sequence). CDR3 sequence reads: CASSPGRGDYGYTF. The CDR3 bases are TGTGCCAGCAGCCCGGGACGGGGCGACTATGGCTACACCTTC.

The count of this clone is one. This rearrangement joins TRBV5-1 to TRBJ2-7, with D tentatively TRBD1 (7 bases). CDR1 and CDR2 (germline): SGHRS, YFSETQ. The CDR3 sequence is 16 residues long. Trimming took 1 base from V and 1 from J, leaving 15 bases between them. CDR3 in amino acids: CASSLSGRGVSYEQYF. The CDR3, as DNA: TGCGCCAGCAGCTTGTCAGGCAGGGGGGTATCCTACGAGCAGTACTTC.

V gene TRBV4-1 combines with J gene TRBJ1-4; 7 nucleotides line up with TRBD1. J lost 8 bases, V lost 4 bases, and 10 bases had no gene match. Germline-derived CDR1 and CDR2 are MGHRA and YSYEKL. This CDR3 has 15 residues. DNA of the CDR3: TGCGCCAGCAGCCGAACCTCAGGGGGGGAGGAAAAACTGTTTTTT. It translates to CASSRTSGGEEKLFF.

This chain uses TRBV9 with TRBJ2-1, with 11 positions matching TRBD2. CDR1 SGDLS and CDR2 YYNGEE come from the germline V gene. The CDR3 loop spans 17 amino acids. After removal of 3 bases from V and 0 bases from J, the junction contained 5 bases not matched to a gene. Here the CDR3 DNA reads TGTGCCAGCAGCGAGACTAGCGGGGTGAGCTCCTACAATGAGCAGTTCTTC. This codes for CASSETSGVSSYNEQFF.

CDR3 sequence: CASSTSSGAYNEQFF. The CDR3 DNA reads TGTGCCAGCAGTACATCGTCGGGTGCCTACAATGAGCAGTTCTTC. The gene calls are TRBV27 and TRBJ2-1; D gene uncertain. V gave up 5 bases and J gave up 2 bases, with 13 bases separating them. The CDR3 is 15 residues long. CDR1 MNHEY and CDR2 SMNVEV come from the germline V gene (reference sequence).

As concerns this clone: Other DNA variants within this sample encode the same CDR3. The chain couples TRBV5-1 to TRBJ2-7, with TRBD1 matching over 8 bases. J gave up 5 bases and V 2 bases, and 3 bases lay outside the gene matches. Germline values: CDR1 SGHRS, CDR2 YFSETQ. This CDR3 comprises 13 residues. The CDR3 loop is CASSFTGGNEQYF. For the CDR3, the DNA is TGCGCCAGCAGCTTTACAGGGGGAAACGAGCAGTACTTC.

Written as DNA, the CDR3 is TGTGCCACCAGCAGAGCACTTTTCCGAGATACGCAGTATTTT. It translates to CATSRALFRDTQYF. The rearrangement uses TRBV15 and TRBJ2-3; D gene uncertain. V was shortened by 1 base and J by 5 bases, with 10 bases between the two germline ends. CDR3 length equals 14 residues. The germline gives CDR1 LNHNV, CDR2 YYDKDF (reference sequence).

For the CDR3, the DNA is TGTGCCAGCAGCGTAGACCGGAGGGGCACTGAAGCTTTCTTT. It specifies CASSVDRRGTEAFF. The chain links TRBV9 to TRBJ1-1, with D maybe TRBD1 (5 bases). Germline V gene lookup returns CDR1 SGDLS and CDR2 YYNGEE. This CDR3 has 14 residues. The V end was cut by 0 bases, the J end by 4 bases, with 10 bases between.

The chain couples TRBV4-3 to TRBJ2-7, with no clear D. This CDR3 is 16 amino acids long. The V and J ends lost 0 bases and 2 bases respectively, with 14 bases between them. CDR1 LGHNA and CDR2 YSLEER come from the germline V gene. The CDR3 protein is CASSQEFNQGAYEQYF. For the CDR3, the DNA is TGCGCCAGCAGCCAAGAATTTAATCAAGGAGCCTACGAGCAGTACTTC.

This rearrangement joins TRBV28 to TRBJ2-7, with no clear D. The V end lost 4 bases, the J end lost 0 bases, and 4 bases lay between the germline ends. The CDR3 length is 12 residues. Germline loops: CDR1 MDHEN, CDR2 SYDVKM. The CDR3, as DNA: TGTGCCAGCAGTTCTAACTCCTACGAGCAGTACTTC. Protein product: CASSSNSYEQYF.